These 32 T cell receptor beta chains were sequenced from one sample in a study of tumor-infiltrating lymphocytes in oesophageal squamous cell carcinoma. TCRdb fed the reads into MiXCR, producing one record per CDR3 protein. The data hold more than 10,000 distinct CDR3 sequences, with roughly 60% observed a single time. The sample taken for sequencing was blood. The receptor source for this set is a female donor with esophageal squamous cell carcinoma.

The chain is built from TRBV12-3 or TRBV12-4 and TRBJ2-3; no firm D call. V was trimmed by 3 bases and J by 7 bases, leaving 8 bases between them. The CDR3 has 12 amino acids. This CDR3 reads CASSFTQNTQYF. The CDR3 DNA reads as TGTGCCAGCAGTTTCACCCAGAATACGCAGTATTTT.

This chain links TRBV6-5 with TRBJ2-4; D remains unclear. The J call may be mistaken, given a closer DNA end match to TRBJ2-7. Germline V gives CDR1 MNHEY, CDR2 SVGAGI. CDR3 length equals 13 residues. The CDR3 DNA is TGTGCCAGCAGTTGGAATCTGGGCTACGAGCAGTACTTC. Protein: CASSWNLGYEQYF.

In this sample, this clonotype turned up once. The chain employs TRBV28 and TRBJ2-7; D is unresolved. The germline gives CDR1 MDHEN, CDR2 SYDVKM. Trimming pared 4 bases from V and 3 bases from J, leaving 22 bases between. The length of the CDR3 is 17 residues. DNA of the CDR3: TGTGCCAGCAGTTCCCCCATGATGGTCGTGGAAAACTACGAGCAGTACTTC. Translating gives CASSSPMMVVENYEQYF.

V and J are TRBV6-8 and TRBJ2-3; 8 nucleotides agree with TRBD2. Looked up from germline, CDR1 is MNHGY and CDR2 is SAAAGT. CDR3 size: 12 residues. The J segment lost 3 bases and the V segment lost 10 bases, leaving 3 bases of the junction unmatched. In DNA, the CDR3 is TGTGCCACGGGGGGGCCAACAGATACGCAGTATTTT. Its protein product is CATGGPTDTQYF.

This chain connects TRBV7-3 to TRBJ2-5; no clear D gene. The end of the DNA fits TRBJ2-1 better, so the J call may be wrong. Looked up from germline, CDR1 is SGHTA and CDR2 is FQGTGA. The CDR3 has 13 residues. As DNA, the CDR3 is TGTGCCAGCAGCTTCTTCCCATACAATGAGCAGTTCTTC. Encoded protein: CASSFFPYNEQFF.

This clonotype was detected ten times or more. The V gene is TRBV10-3, the J gene TRBJ2-6; TRBD1 matches at 7 bases. The V segment lost 2 bases and the J segment 0 bases; nucleotides outside the gene matches: 4. The CDR3 consists of 17 residues. Germline CDR1 and CDR2: ENHRY and SYGVKD. The CDR3 DNA reads as TGTGCCATCAGTGAGACAGGGGTAATCTCTGGGGCCAACGTCCTGACTTTC. Residues: CAISETGVISGANVLTF.

By sample fraction, this clonotype is medium-sized (0.01 to 0.1%). The J gene is TRBJ2-1, the V gene TRBV6-1; TRBD2 matches 7 bases. The germline CDR1 and CDR2 sequences are MNHNS and SASEGT. The junction had 13 bases not matched to a gene; V was cut back by 6 bases and J by 2 bases. The CDR3 sequence is 17 residues long. CDR3 DNA sequence: TGTGCCAGCAGGTATCCCGGGACTACCAAAACCTACAATGAGCAGTTCTTC. It encodes CASRYPGTTKTYNEQFF.

The chain recombines TRBV7-6 with TRBJ2-5; D gene uncertain. The J call may be incorrect, as the DNA end agrees better with TRBJ2-1. CDR1 SGHVS and CDR2 FNYEAQ come from the germline V gene. CDR3 length: 13 amino acids. CDR3 nucleotide sequence: TGTGCCAGCAGCTTAGCCTCGGGTTTACGACAGTTCTTC. Amino acids: CASSLASGLRQFF.

This clonotype appeared once. The chain links TRBV24-1 to TRBJ2-5; D perhaps matches TRBD1 (5 bases). The J call is doubtful: the DNA matches TRBJ2-1 better. The CDR3 has 15 residues. Germline CDR1 KGHDR, CDR2 SFDVKD. The CDR3 DNA sequence: TGTGCCACCAGTGACTCCGTACAGGTGTTAGGTGAGCAGTTCTTC. Protein product: CATSDSVQVLGEQFF.

This clonotype has more than one count but fewer than ten. J is TRBJ2-1 and V is TRBV7-9, with D unclear. The J call may be faulty, since TRBJ2-7 better matches the DNA end. CDR1 and CDR2 from the germline V gene are SEHNR and FQNEAQ (reference sequence). There are 13 residues in the CDR3. The CDR3 nucleotides are TGTGCCAGCAGCTTAGCTAGTAGGTACGAGCAGTACTTC. Protein product: CASSLASRYEQYF.

This clonotype was recorded a few times. Germline and junction disagree at one end, which may indicate a read error. The chain has TRBV5-3 and TRBJ2-1, with 12 bases identical to TRBD2. TRBV5-3 is marked as an open reading frame, function uncertain. The CDR3 contains 14 residues. The chain's CDR3 is CASSLTSGSGEQFF. The CDR3 DNA reads as TGTGCCAGCAGCTTGACTAGCGGGAGCGGTGAGCAGTTCTTC.

This clonotype was seen more than once but under ten times. CDR3 loop: CASSLASGRDYNEQFF. In DNA form, the CDR3 reads TGTGCCAGCAGCTTAGCTAGCGGGAGGGACTACAATGAGCAGTTCTTC. The chain couples TRBV7-2 to TRBJ2-6, with 11 bases identical to TRBD2. TRBJ2-1 matches the DNA end more closely, so the J call is doubtful. There are 16 residues in the CDR3. The germline V gene has CDR1 SGHTA and CDR2 FQGNSA.

This clonotype was detected many times. The chain carries TRBV28 and TRBJ1-5, with D perhaps matching TRBD1 (5 bases). This CDR3 has 13 amino acids. Trimming removed 9 bases from V and 6 bases from J, with 15 bases in between. Germline lookup yields CDR1 MDHEN and CDR2 SYDVKM. CDR3 region: CASYGGDSQPQHF. The CDR3 DNA follows: TGTGCCAGTTATGGGGGAGACAGTCAGCCCCAGCATTTT.

The rearrangement links TRBV28 to TRBJ1-2; 9 bases are a match to TRBD1. CDR3 length equals 15 residues. Germline V gene data show CDR1 as MDHEN and CDR2 as SYDVKM. The junction had 9 bases not matched to a gene; V was cut back by 5 bases and J by 5 bases. The CDR3 spells CASSETGTGRYGYTF. In DNA form, the CDR3 reads TGTGCCAGCAGTGAAACCGGGACAGGGAGATATGGCTACACCTTC.

The genes are TRBV24-1 and TRBJ2-6; 7 bases are a match to TRBD1. The J call is uncertain, as TRBJ2-5 better fits the DNA end. The CDR3 spans 14 residues. From germline, CDR1 is KGHDR and CDR2 SFDVKD. The CDR3 loop reads CATSETGIQETQYF. DNA of the CDR3: TGTGCCACCAGTGAGACAGGGATTCAAGAGACCCAGTACTTC.

By frequency in the sample, this clonotype is medium-sized. The V gene is TRBV7-8, the J gene TRBJ1-5; 8 positions agree with TRBD1. V dropped 5 bases and J dropped 2; count of bases not matched to a gene: 8. The CDR3 covers 16 residues. CDR1 is SGHVS, CDR2 FQNEAQ, per germline. The CDR3 is CASSTTIQGGNQPQHF. Here the CDR3 DNA reads TGTGCCAGCAGCACTACAATACAGGGGGGCAATCAGCCCCAGCATTTT.

V usage is TRBV6-7 and J usage is TRBJ2-1; D call uncertain. TRBV6-7 is known as an ORF, though its function is uncertain. The ends were cut back, 0 bases at V and 7 bases at J, with 13 bases in the middle. The CDR3 spans 15 residues. CDR3 residues: CASSYSGQVGNEQFF. The CDR3 DNA reads TGTGCCAGCAGTTACTCCGGGCAGGTGGGGAATGAGCAGTTCTTC.

In this sample, this clonotype turned up once. The chain combines TRBV28 with TRBJ2-3; D uncertain. The CDR3 sequence is 13 residues long. Germline V gives CDR1 MDHEN, CDR2 SYDVKM. V lost 3 bases, J lost 4 bases, and 8 bases lay in between. CDR3 bases: TGTGCCAGCAGTTTGAGTATCGCAGATACGCAGTATTTT. Translating it yields CASSLSIADTQYF.

The rearrangement links TRBV10-3 to TRBJ2-1, with 8 positions matching TRBD2. The end of the DNA aligns better with TRBJ2-7, so the J call may be wrong. The CDR3 contains 15 residues. CDR1 and CDR2 (germline): ENHRY, SYGVKD. In nucleotides, the CDR3 is TGTGCCATCAGAATCGATAGCGGGGCCTACAATGAGCAGTACTTC. Amino acids: CAIRIDSGAYNEQYF.

This rearrangement joins TRBV6-1 to TRBJ2-5, with 11 bases lining up with TRBD1. Losses at the gene ends were 5 bases for V and 5 bases for J; bases not matched to a gene: 7. CDR3 length equals 15 residues. Germline V CDR1 and CDR2: MNHNS, SASEGT. Here the CDR3 DNA reads TGTGCCAGCAGTACGGGACAGGGGGTTGCGGAGACCCAGTACTTC. This gives the protein CASSTGQGVAETQYF.

The chain joins TRBV7-2 to TRBJ2-7, with 9 bases aligning to TRBD2. Trimming at V came to 5 bases and at J to 7 bases, leaving 9 bases not matched to a gene. The CDR3 is 14 amino acids. The germline V gene encodes CDR1 SGHTA and CDR2 FQGNSA. CDR3 nucleotides: TGTGCCAGCAGCCGACTAGCGGATGTTGGGGAGCAGTACTTC. Translation: CASSRLADVGEQYF.

This rearrangement joins TRBV12-3 or TRBV12-4 to TRBJ2-1; D uncertain. The end of the DNA aligns better with TRBJ2-7, so the J call may be wrong. The CDR3 has 12 amino acids. The CDR3: CASSLKGYEQYF. The CDR3 DNA reads TGTGCCAGCAGTTTAAAGGGCTACGAGCAGTACTTC.

This rearrangement joins TRBV12-3 or TRBV12-4 to TRBJ2-3, with 9 nucleotides matching TRBD1. With the DNA end fitting TRBJ2-2 better, the J assignment may be wrong. The CDR3 has 16 amino acids. CDR3 nucleotides: TGTGCCAGCAGTTTCGGGACAGGGTTTGGCACCGGGGAGCTGTTTTTT. This codes for CASSFGTGFGTGELFF.

This clonotype has just a few counts. The chain joins TRBV6-2 or TRBV6-3 to TRBJ2-1, with D uncertain. The end of the DNA aligns better with TRBJ2-7, so the J call may be wrong. Germline-derived CDR1 and CDR2 are MNHEY and SVGEGT. This CDR3 has 10 amino acids. CDR3 bases: TGTGCCAGCAGTTACCGCGAGCAGTACTTC. It is translated as CASSYREQYF.

This chain joins TRBV25-1 and TRBJ2-4; perhaps TRBD2 as D (6 bases). The tail of the sequence fits TRBJ2-1 better, so the J call may be wrong. CDR3 size: 17 residues. Germline V lookup: CDR1 MGHDK, CDR2 SYGVNS. The CDR3 nucleotides are TGTGCCAGCAGTGAATATAAGTGGGGGGAATCTAACAATGAGCAGTTCTTC. The encoded protein is CASSEYKWGESNNEQFF.

The chain has TRBV7-2 and TRBJ2-1, with D unclear. This CDR3 contains 13 residues. V lost 1 base and J 0 bases, leaving 1 base between the germline ends. Germline CDR1 SGHTA, CDR2 FQGNSA. The CDR3 here is CASSLVSYNEQFF. CDR3 nucleotides: TGTGCCAGCAGCTTAGTCTCCTACAATGAGCAGTTCTTC.

V and J are TRBV12-3 or TRBV12-4 and TRBJ2-7; no firm D call. Trimming took 7 bases from V and 2 from J, leaving 12 bases between them. The CDR3 covers 13 residues. The CDR3 is CASTGPPAYEQYF. CDR3 bases: TGTGCCAGCACCGGACCACCCGCCTACGAGCAGTACTTC.

This clonotype occurred a few times. The rearrangement joins TRBV12-3 or TRBV12-4 to TRBJ2-5; tentative D call: TRBD1 (5 bases). The better agreement between TRBJ2-3 and the DNA end casts doubt on the J call. The CDR3 length is 11 residues. As DNA, the CDR3 is TGTGCCACCGAACAGGCGGATACGCAGTATTTT. Its protein product is CATEQADTQYF.

This clonotype is termed medium-sized. The germline gene is not matched at one end of the junction; a read error may be the cause. V and J are TRBV11-2 and TRBJ1-6; D uncertain. CDR3 length: 19 amino acids. From germline, CDR1 is SGHAT and CDR2 FQNNGV. CDR3 nucleotide sequence: TGTGCCAGCAGCTTAAGGAGTAAGGGAGGGAGCTCCTATAATTCACCCCTCCACTTC. Its translation: CASSLRSKGGSSYNSPLHF. Looking up the rest from reference TRBV11-2 and TRBJ1-6 gives the full variable domain: EAGVAQSPRYKIIEKRQSVAFWCNPISGHATLYWYQQILGQGPKLLIQFQNNGVVDDSQLPKDRFSAERLKGVDSTLKIQPAKLEDSAVYLCASSLRSKGGSSYNSPLHFGNGTRLTVT.

This clonotype has only a few counts. The rearrangement joins TRBV7-2 to TRBJ2-5; no reliable D call. The CDR3 consists of 14 residues. V was trimmed by 5 bases and J by 3 bases, leaving 13 bases between them. CDR1 and CDR2 (germline): SGHTA, FQGNSA. Written as DNA, the CDR3 is TGTGCCAGCAGCCCGAGACTTTCGGAAGAGACCCAGTACTTC. This translates into CASSPRLSEETQYF.

J is TRBJ1-6 and V is TRBV7-2; no clear D gene. CDR3 length equals 15 residues. V was cut by 5 bases and J by 9 bases, with 17 bases left in between. Germline V lookup: CDR1 SGHTA, CDR2 FQGNSA. CDR3 in amino acids: CASSDGTLPFSPLHF. The CDR3 coding sequence is TGTGCCAGCAGCGACGGAACTCTTCCTTTTTCACCCCTCCACTTT.

This clonotype ranks as medium-sized. The CDR3 is CASRRDLNSPLHF. As DNA, the CDR3 is TGTGCCAGCAGACGGGACTTGAATTCACCCCTCCACTTT. The chain joins TRBV6-1 to TRBJ1-6, with a weak D call TRBD1 (5 bases). CDR1 is MNHNS and CDR2 is SASEGT in the germline V gene. The CDR3 spans 13 residues. Trimming removed 6 bases from V and 7 bases from J, with 10 bases in between.